One TCR beta chain is described in this entry. This sample was taken from a study of T cell responses to AZD1222 COVID-19 vaccine. Only in-frame clones appear in the TCRdb table, and some are missing; sequencing was by immunoSEQ multiplex PCR. Of 85,000 to 95,000 clones listed, 85% to 90% were seen once; the top ten hold 8% to 9.5%. The V end lost 2 bases, the J end lost 5 bases, and 8 bases lay between the germline ends. This CDR3 is built from 13 residues. CDR1 MGHRA and CDR2 YSYEKL come from the germline V gene. This receptor was obtained from an adult in good health. Sequencing was performed on peripheral blood, taken on day 0 of AZD1222 vaccination. The genes are TRBV4-1 and TRBJ2-3; D gene uncertain. This CDR3 reads CASSQMQRDTQYF. CDR3 nucleotides: TGCGCCAGCAGCCAAATGCAGAGAGATACGCAGTATTTT.